Listed below are T cell receptor beta chains from one sample, sequenced in a study of shared clonotypes between healthy human individuals. TCRdb's table, derived via immunoSEQ multiplex PCR, lists solely in-frame clones and lacks some. The data show some 2,500,000 clones, more than 85% seen once. Sequenced: naive CD4+ T cells from PBMCs. The receptors originated from a man in his late teens or twenties in good health. Some clones in this sample may be carry-over from other donors' samples. The CDR3 runs from the conserved cysteine through the conserved F or W. D genes are given only for firm matches. Clone size is stated in some rows and not others, as once, few, many or a class when expanded.

j_call: TRBJ1-2
clone_size: NA
v_call: TRBV6-1
d_call: NA
cdr3_aa: CASSEQLNYGYTF
cdr3_nt: TGTGCCAGCAGTGAACAACTTAACTATGGCTACACCTTC

j_call: TRBJ1-2
clone_size: NA
v_call: TRBV2
d_call: NA
cdr3_aa: CASSSGAGTYTF
cdr3_nt: TGTGCCAGCAGTTCCGGGGCAGGGACCTACACCTTC

j_call: TRBJ1-2
clone_size: NA
v_call: TRBV6-5
d_call: TRBD1
cdr3_aa: CASSSPGQGNGYTF
cdr3_nt: TGTGCCAGCAGCTCACCGGGACAGGGAAATGGCTACACCTTC

j_call: TRBJ1-2
clone_size: NA
v_call: TRBV11-2
d_call: TRBD1
cdr3_aa: CASSLGGDSNYGYTF
cdr3_nt: TGTGCCAGCAGCTTAGGGGGGGACAGTAACTATGGCTACACCTTC

j_call: TRBJ2-1
clone_size: NA
v_call: TRBV19
d_call: TRBD1
cdr3_aa: CASSIPRQGIREQFF
cdr3_nt: TGTGCCAGTAGTATACCCAGACAGGGGATAAGAGAGCAGTTCTTC

j_call: TRBJ2-1
clone_size: NA
v_call: TRBV7-9
d_call: NA
cdr3_aa: CASSKRGHNEQFF
cdr3_nt: TGTGCCAGCAGCAAACGGGGCCACAATGAGCAGTTCTTC

j_call: TRBJ2-3
clone_size: NA
v_call: TRBV5-1
d_call: TRBD2
cdr3_aa: CASSLERGADTQYF
cdr3_nt: TGCGCCAGCAGCTTGGAGCGGGGTGCAGATACGCAGTATTTT

j_call: TRBJ2-2
clone_size: NA
v_call: TRBV9
d_call: NA
cdr3_aa: CASSVGLNTGELFF
cdr3_nt: TGTGCCAGCAGCGTCGGGCTGAACACCGGGGAGCTGTTTTTT

j_call: TRBJ2-3
clone_size: NA
v_call: TRBV11-2
d_call: NA
cdr3_aa: CASSLAQGTDTQYF
cdr3_nt: TGTGCCAGCAGCTTAGCGCAGGGGACAGATACGCAGTATTTT

j_call: TRBJ2-7
clone_size: NA
v_call: TRBV28
d_call: NA
cdr3_aa: CASSPLGPQAVF
cdr3_nt: TGTGCCAGCAGCCCCCTAGGGCCCCAGGCGGTCTTC

j_call: TRBJ1-3
clone_size: NA
v_call: TRBV18
d_call: NA
cdr3_aa: CASSPGTRNTIYF
cdr3_nt: TGTGCCAGCTCACCAGGAACCCGAAACACCATATATTTT

j_call: TRBJ2-6
clone_size: NA
v_call: TRBV5-4
d_call: NA
cdr3_aa: CASSLEAGSGANVLTF
cdr3_nt: TGTGCCAGCAGCTTGGAAGCGGGCTCTGGGGCCAACGTCCTGACTTTC

j_call: TRBJ2-3
clone_size: NA
v_call: TRBV7-8
d_call: TRBD1
cdr3_aa: CASSLYPWTGTTTDTQYF
cdr3_nt: TGTGCCAGCAGCTTATATCCGTGGACAGGAACGACCACAGATACGCAGTATTTT

j_call: TRBJ2-6
clone_size: NA
v_call: TRBV30
d_call: NA
cdr3_aa: CAWRNAGANVLTF
cdr3_nt: TGTGCCTGGAGGAATGCTGGGGCCAACGTCCTGACTTTC

j_call: TRBJ2-7
clone_size: NA
v_call: TRBV5-1
d_call: TRBD2
cdr3_aa: CASRQASSGSTYEQYF
cdr3_nt: TGCGCCAGCAGGCAGGCCTCTAGCGGGAGCACTTACGAGCAGTACTTC

j_call: TRBJ1-1
clone_size: NA
v_call: TRBV6-1
d_call: TRBD1
cdr3_aa: CASSARQGRTEAFF
cdr3_nt: TGTGCCAGCAGTGCCAGACAGGGAAGGACTGAGGCTTTCTTT

j_call: TRBJ1-5
clone_size: NA
v_call: TRBV28
d_call: NA
cdr3_aa: CASSLREVNQPQHF
cdr3_nt: TGTGCCAGCAGTCTCCGGGAAGTCAATCAGCCCCAGCATTTT

j_call: TRBJ1-2
clone_size: NA
v_call: TRBV14
d_call: NA
cdr3_aa: CASSQGTGYGYTF
cdr3_nt: TGTGCCAGCAGCCAGGGGACGGGGTATGGCTACACCTTC

j_call: TRBJ2-3
clone_size: NA
v_call: TRBV9
d_call: NA
cdr3_aa: CASSLAVLPRDTQYF
cdr3_nt: TGTGCCAGCAGCCTCGCGGTACTTCCCCGGGATACGCAGTATTTT

j_call: TRBJ1-2
clone_size: NA
v_call: TRBV6-5
d_call: NA
cdr3_aa: CASSEREGYGYTF
cdr3_nt: TGTGCCAGCAGCGAGCGGGAGGGCTATGGCTACACCTTC

j_call: TRBJ2-1
clone_size: NA
v_call: TRBV7-3
d_call: NA
cdr3_aa: CASSLEAFDYNEQFF
cdr3_nt: TGTGCCAGCAGCTTAGAAGCGTTTGACTACAATGAGCAGTTCTTC

j_call: TRBJ2-7
clone_size: NA
v_call: TRBV4-3
d_call: NA
cdr3_aa: CASSHPRDPKQYF
cdr3_nt: TGCGCCAGCAGCCATCCCCGGGACCCCAAGCAGTACTTC

j_call: TRBJ2-7
clone_size: NA
v_call: TRBV19
d_call: TRBD2
cdr3_aa: CASSILGLAESYEQYF
cdr3_nt: TGTGCCAGTAGTATTTTGGGCCTAGCGGAGTCCTACGAGCAGTACTTC

j_call: TRBJ2-7
clone_size: NA
v_call: TRBV5-1
d_call: TRBD1
cdr3_aa: CASSPGPGTGSYEQYF
cdr3_nt: TGCGCCAGCAGCCCGGGCCCCGGGACAGGGTCTTACGAGCAGTACTTC

j_call: TRBJ2-6
clone_size: NA
v_call: TRBV28
d_call: NA
cdr3_aa: CASSLRTGANVLTF
cdr3_nt: TGTGCCAGCAGTTTAAGAACTGGGGCCAACGTCCTGACTTTC

j_call: TRBJ2-3
clone_size: once
v_call: TRBV11-3
d_call: NA
cdr3_aa: CASSMGLSTDTQYF
cdr3_nt: TGTGCCAGCAGCATGGGACTCAGCACAGATACGCAGTATTTT

j_call: TRBJ1-5
clone_size: NA
v_call: TRBV19
d_call: TRBD1
cdr3_aa: CASSIVTGGSNQPQHF
cdr3_nt: TGTGCCAGTAGTATAGTTACAGGGGGATCGAATCAGCCCCAGCATTTT

j_call: TRBJ2-1
clone_size: NA
v_call: TRBV28
d_call: NA
cdr3_aa: CASSLLAERYNEQFF
cdr3_nt: TGTGCCAGCAGTCTATTAGCGGAGCGATACAATGAGCAGTTCTTC

j_call: TRBJ2-7
clone_size: NA
v_call: TRBV28
d_call: TRBD2
cdr3_aa: CASSSPSGGSYEQYF
cdr3_nt: TGTGCCAGCAGTTCCCCTAGCGGGGGATCCTACGAGCAGTACTTC

j_call: TRBJ1-5
clone_size: NA
v_call: TRBV10-3
d_call: TRBD1
cdr3_aa: CAISGTGGGQPQHF
cdr3_nt: TGTGCCATCAGCGGGACAGGCGGGGGTCAGCCCCAGCATTTT

j_call: TRBJ2-2
clone_size: NA
v_call: TRBV7-3
d_call: NA
cdr3_aa: CASRPNANTGELFF
cdr3_nt: TGTGCCAGTCGGCCAAACGCGAACACCGGGGAGCTGTTTTTT

j_call: TRBJ2-5
clone_size: NA
v_call: TRBV5-1
d_call: NA
cdr3_aa: CASRPGSQETQYF
cdr3_nt: TGCGCCAGCAGACCCGGCAGCCAAGAGACCCAGTACTTC

j_call: TRBJ2-7
clone_size: NA
v_call: TRBV10-3
d_call: TRBD1
cdr3_aa: CAISIIRDRGYEQYF
cdr3_nt: TGTGCCATTTCAATCATAAGGGACAGGGGGTACGAGCAGTACTTC

j_call: TRBJ2-7
clone_size: once
v_call: TRBV7-8
d_call: NA
cdr3_aa: CASSFSGFGDPSYEQYF
cdr3_nt: TGTGCCAGCAGCTTCTCGGGGTTCGGGGACCCTTCCTACGAGCAGTACTTC

j_call: TRBJ2-4
clone_size: NA
v_call: TRBV7-2
d_call: NA
cdr3_aa: CASSLLTVAKNIQYF
cdr3_nt: TGTGCCAGCAGCTTATTGACGGTGGCCAAAAACATTCAGTACTTC

j_call: TRBJ2-5
clone_size: NA
v_call: TRBV6-1
d_call: TRBD1
cdr3_aa: CASRISTGGETQYF
cdr3_nt: TGTGCCAGCAGGATCTCAACAGGGGGGGAGACCCAGTACTTC

j_call: TRBJ2-7
clone_size: NA
v_call: TRBV27
d_call: TRBD1
cdr3_aa: CASSLPLGLWGQGPLEQYF
cdr3_nt: TGTGCCAGCAGTTTACCCCTTGGTCTGTGGGGACAGGGCCCCCTCGAGCAGTACTTC

j_call: TRBJ2-5
clone_size: NA
v_call: TRBV29-1
d_call: NA
cdr3_aa: CSVVRVLQETQYF
cdr3_nt: TGCAGCGTTGTGCGGGTCCTACAAGAGACCCAGTACTTC

j_call: TRBJ2-1
clone_size: NA
v_call: TRBV28
d_call: TRBD2
cdr3_aa: CASRAGWDYYNEQFF
cdr3_nt: TGTGCCAGCAGGGCGGGGTGGGACTACTACAATGAGCAGTTCTTC

j_call: TRBJ2-1
clone_size: NA
v_call: TRBV28
d_call: NA
cdr3_aa: CASSLRGEQFF
cdr3_nt: TGTGCCAGCAGTTTAAGGGGTGAGCAGTTCTTC

j_call: TRBJ2-1
clone_size: NA
v_call: TRBV6-1
d_call: TRBD1
cdr3_aa: CASSENRGRSYNEQFF
cdr3_nt: TGTGCCAGCAGTGAAAACAGGGGTAGATCCTACAATGAGCAGTTCTTC

j_call: TRBJ2-1
clone_size: NA
v_call: TRBV30
d_call: NA
cdr3_aa: CAWTGRNEQFF
cdr3_nt: TGTGCCTGGACAGGGCGGAATGAGCAGTTCTTC

j_call: TRBJ2-1
clone_size: NA
v_call: TRBV6-1
d_call: TRBD2
cdr3_aa: CASSVSAGGYNEQFF
cdr3_nt: TGTGCCAGCAGTGTCTCAGCGGGAGGGTACAATGAGCAGTTCTTC

j_call: TRBJ2-3
clone_size: NA
v_call: TRBV7-9
d_call: TRBD2
cdr3_aa: CASSQLAGVGTDTQYF
cdr3_nt: TGTGCCAGCAGCCAACTAGCGGGAGTGGGCACAGATACGCAGTATTTT

j_call: TRBJ2-5
clone_size: NA
v_call: TRBV5-4
d_call: NA
cdr3_aa: CASSRVGSRGQETQYF
cdr3_nt: TGTGCCAGCAGCCGAGTGGGTAGCAGGGGACAAGAGACCCAGTACTTC

j_call: TRBJ2-7
clone_size: NA
v_call: TRBV28
d_call: NA
cdr3_aa: CASSPPGGAPYEQYF
cdr3_nt: TGTGCCAGCAGTCCCCCGGGTGGCGCGCCCTACGAGCAGTACTTC

j_call: TRBJ1-1
clone_size: NA
v_call: TRBV5-1
d_call: TRBD1
cdr3_aa: CASSLAGDSPEAFF
cdr3_nt: TGCGCCAGCAGCTTGGCCGGGGACAGCCCTGAAGCTTTCTTT

j_call: TRBJ1-5
clone_size: NA
v_call: TRBV7-3
d_call: NA
cdr3_aa: CASSPGADQPQHF
cdr3_nt: TGTGCCAGCAGCCCGGGGGCCGACCAGCCCCAGCATTTT

j_call: TRBJ2-7
clone_size: NA
v_call: TRBV10-3
d_call: NA
cdr3_aa: CAISVVTPQRSEQYF
cdr3_nt: TGTGCCATCAGTGTGGTGACCCCTCAAAGGAGCGAGCAGTACTTC

j_call: TRBJ1-1
clone_size: NA
v_call: TRBV28
d_call: NA
cdr3_aa: CASSLLGNTEAFF
cdr3_nt: TGTGCCAGCAGTCTACTAGGGAACACTGAAGCTTTCTTT

j_call: TRBJ2-1
clone_size: NA
v_call: TRBV27
d_call: TRBD2
cdr3_aa: CASSPLTSGRPNEQFF
cdr3_nt: TGTGCCAGCAGTCCCTTGACTAGCGGGAGACCCAATGAGCAGTTCTTC

j_call: TRBJ2-7
clone_size: NA
v_call: TRBV7-2
d_call: TRBD2
cdr3_aa: CASSLETRSGNHEQYF
cdr3_nt: TGTGCCAGCAGCTTAGAGACCCGCAGCGGGAACCACGAGCAGTACTTC

j_call: TRBJ2-3
clone_size: NA
v_call: TRBV25-1
d_call: NA
cdr3_aa: CASLLAPNTQYF
cdr3_nt: TGTGCCAGCCTCCTCGCGCCAAATACGCAGTATTTT

j_call: TRBJ2-4
clone_size: once
v_call: TRBV7-9
d_call: NA
cdr3_aa: CASTEYRDQNIQYF
cdr3_nt: TGTGCCAGCACCGAGTACCGGGACCAAAACATTCAGTACTTC

j_call: TRBJ2-7
clone_size: once
v_call: TRBV12-5
d_call: NA
cdr3_aa: CASGRSGSYEQYF
cdr3_nt: TGTGCTAGTGGGCGGTCGGGATCCTACGAGCAGTACTTC